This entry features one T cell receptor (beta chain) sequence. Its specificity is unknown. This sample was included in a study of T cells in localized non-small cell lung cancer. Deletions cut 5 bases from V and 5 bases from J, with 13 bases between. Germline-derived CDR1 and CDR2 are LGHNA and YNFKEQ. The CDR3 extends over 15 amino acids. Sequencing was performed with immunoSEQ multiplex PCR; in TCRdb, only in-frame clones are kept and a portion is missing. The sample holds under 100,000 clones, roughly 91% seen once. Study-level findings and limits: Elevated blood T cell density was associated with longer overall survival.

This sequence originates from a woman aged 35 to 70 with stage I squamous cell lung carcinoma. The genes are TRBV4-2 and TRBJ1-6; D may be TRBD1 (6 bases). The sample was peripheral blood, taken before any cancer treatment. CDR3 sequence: CASSSQTGHNSPLHF. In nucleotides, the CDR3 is TGTGCCAGCAGCTCCCAGACAGGCCATAATTCACCCCTCCACTTT.